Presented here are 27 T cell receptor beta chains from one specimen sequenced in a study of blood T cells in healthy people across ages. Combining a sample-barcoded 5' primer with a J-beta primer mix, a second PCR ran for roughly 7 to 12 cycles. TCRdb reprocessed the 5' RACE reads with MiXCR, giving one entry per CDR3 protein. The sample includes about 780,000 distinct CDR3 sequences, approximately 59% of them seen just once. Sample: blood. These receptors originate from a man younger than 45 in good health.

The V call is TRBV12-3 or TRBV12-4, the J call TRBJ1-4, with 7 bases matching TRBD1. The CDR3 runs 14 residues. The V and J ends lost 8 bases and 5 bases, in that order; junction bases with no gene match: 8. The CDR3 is CASFLTGLNEKLFF. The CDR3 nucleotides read TGTGCCAGCTTCCTGACAGGGCTGAATGAAAAACTGTTTTTT.

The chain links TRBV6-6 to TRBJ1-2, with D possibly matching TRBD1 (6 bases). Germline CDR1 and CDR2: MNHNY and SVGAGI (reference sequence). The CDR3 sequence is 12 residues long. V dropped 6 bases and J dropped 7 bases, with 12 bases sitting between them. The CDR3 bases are TGTGCCAGCAGACAGGGACGAGCTGGCTACACCTTC. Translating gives CASRQGRAGYTF.

This chain's CDR3 is CASSPRLALETQYF. In DNA form, the CDR3 reads TGTGCCAGCAGTCCACGACTAGCTCTGGAGACCCAGTACTTC. The chain uses TRBV12-3 or TRBV12-4 and TRBJ2-5; 7 bases match TRBD2. V lost 5 bases, J lost 5 bases, and 8 bases stayed unmatched. This CDR3 has 14 amino acids.

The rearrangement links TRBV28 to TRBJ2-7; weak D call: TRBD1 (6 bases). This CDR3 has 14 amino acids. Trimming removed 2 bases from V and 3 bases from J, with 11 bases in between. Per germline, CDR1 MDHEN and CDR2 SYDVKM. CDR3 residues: CASSLTTGIYEQYF. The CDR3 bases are TGTGCCAGCAGTTTAACAACAGGGATCTACGAGCAGTACTTC.

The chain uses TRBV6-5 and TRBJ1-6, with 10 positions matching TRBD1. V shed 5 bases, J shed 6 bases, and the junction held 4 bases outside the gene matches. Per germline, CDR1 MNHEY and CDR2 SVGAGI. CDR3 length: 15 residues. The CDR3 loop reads CASSKRDRGNSPLHF. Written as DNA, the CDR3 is TGTGCCAGCAGTAAACGGGACAGGGGTAATTCACCCCTCCACTTT.

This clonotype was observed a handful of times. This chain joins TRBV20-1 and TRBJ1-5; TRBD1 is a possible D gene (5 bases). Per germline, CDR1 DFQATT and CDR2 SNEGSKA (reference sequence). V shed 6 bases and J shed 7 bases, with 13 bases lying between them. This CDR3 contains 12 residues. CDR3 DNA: TGCAGTGCCTTACGTCCAGGGCAGCCCCAGCATTTT. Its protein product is CSALRPGQPQHF.

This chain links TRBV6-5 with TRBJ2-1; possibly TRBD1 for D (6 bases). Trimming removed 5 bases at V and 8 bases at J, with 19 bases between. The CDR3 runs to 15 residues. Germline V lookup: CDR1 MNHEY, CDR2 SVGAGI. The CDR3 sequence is CASSVRDTGMDEQFF. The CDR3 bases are TGTGCCAGCAGTGTCAGGGACACAGGGATGGATGAGCAGTTCTTC.

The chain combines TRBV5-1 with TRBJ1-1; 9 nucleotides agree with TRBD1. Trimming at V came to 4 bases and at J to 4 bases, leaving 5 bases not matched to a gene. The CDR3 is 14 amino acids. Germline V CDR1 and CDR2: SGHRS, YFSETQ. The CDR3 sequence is CASSRDREGTEAFF. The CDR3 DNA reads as TGCGCCAGCAGCCGGGACAGGGAGGGCACTGAAGCTTTCTTT.

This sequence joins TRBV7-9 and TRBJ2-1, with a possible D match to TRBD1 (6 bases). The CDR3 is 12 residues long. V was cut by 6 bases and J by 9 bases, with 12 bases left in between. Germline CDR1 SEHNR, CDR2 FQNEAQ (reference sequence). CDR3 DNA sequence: TGTGCCAGCAGGGACAGTCATGGTGAGCAGTTCTTC. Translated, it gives CASRDSHGEQFF.

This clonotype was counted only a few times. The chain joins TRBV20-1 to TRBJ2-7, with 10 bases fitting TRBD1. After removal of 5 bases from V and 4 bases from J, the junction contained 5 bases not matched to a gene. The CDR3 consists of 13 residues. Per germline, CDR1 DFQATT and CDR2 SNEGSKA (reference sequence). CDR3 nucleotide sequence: TGCAGTGCTGCCCGGGACAGGGGATACGAGCAGTACTTC. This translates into CSAARDRGYEQYF.

As DNA, the CDR3 is TGCAGTGCTAGACCCCGTGCCGGGACTAGCGGGGGCGGTGAGCAGTTCTTC. This sequence encodes CSARPRAGTSGGGEQFF. This sequence joins TRBV20-1 and TRBJ2-1, with TRBD2 identical over 14 bases. Germline CDR1 DFQATT, CDR2 SNEGSKA (reference sequence). This CDR3 comprises 17 residues. J lost 9 bases, V lost 2 bases, and 12 bases had no gene match.

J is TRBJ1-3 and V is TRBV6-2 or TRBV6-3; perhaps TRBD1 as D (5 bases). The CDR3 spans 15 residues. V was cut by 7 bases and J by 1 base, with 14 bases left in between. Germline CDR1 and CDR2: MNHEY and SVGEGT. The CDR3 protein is CASTQGVASGNTIYF. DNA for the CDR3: TGTGCCAGCACCCAGGGAGTGGCGTCTGGAAACACCATATATTTT.

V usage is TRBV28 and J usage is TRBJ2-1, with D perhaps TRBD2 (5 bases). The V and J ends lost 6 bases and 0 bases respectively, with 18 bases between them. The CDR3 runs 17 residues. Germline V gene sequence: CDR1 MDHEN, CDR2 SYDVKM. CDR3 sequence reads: CASSDLGAGGSYNEQFF. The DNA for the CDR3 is TGTGCCAGCAGCGATTTGGGCGCGGGCGGCTCCTACAATGAGCAGTTCTTC.

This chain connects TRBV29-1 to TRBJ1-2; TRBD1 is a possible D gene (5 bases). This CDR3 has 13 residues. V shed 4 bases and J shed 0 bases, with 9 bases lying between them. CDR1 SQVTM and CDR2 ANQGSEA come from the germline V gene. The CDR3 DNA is TGCAGCGTTGGCCCGACAGCTAACTATGGCTACACCTTC. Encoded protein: CSVGPTANYGYTF.

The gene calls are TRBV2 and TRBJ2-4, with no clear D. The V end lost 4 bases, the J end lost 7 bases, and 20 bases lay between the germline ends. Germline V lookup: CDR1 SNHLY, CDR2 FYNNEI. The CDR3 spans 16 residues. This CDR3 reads CASSARPSSGPNIQYF. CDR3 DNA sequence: TGTGCCAGCAGTGCCCGACCGTCTAGTGGGCCCAACATTCAGTACTTC. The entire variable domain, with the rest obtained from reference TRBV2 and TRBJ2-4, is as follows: EPEVTQTPSHQVTQMGQEVILRCVPISNHLYFYWYRQILGQKVEFLVSFYNNEISEKSEIFDDQFSVERPDGSNFTLKIRSTKLEDSAMYFCASSARPSSGPNIQYFGAGTRLSVL.

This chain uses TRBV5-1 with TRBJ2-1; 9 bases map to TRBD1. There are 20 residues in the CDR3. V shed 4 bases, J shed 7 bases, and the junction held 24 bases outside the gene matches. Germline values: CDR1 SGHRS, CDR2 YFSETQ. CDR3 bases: TGCGCCAGCAGCACAGCCTTAAGGAACCGACACCGGGACAGGGCTAATGAGCAGTTCTTC. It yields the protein CASSTALRNRHRDRANEQFF. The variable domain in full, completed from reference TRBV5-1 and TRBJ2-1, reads KAGVTQTPRYLIKTRGQQVTLSCSPISGHRSVSWYQQTPGQGLQFLFEYFSETQRNKGNFPGRFSGRQFSNSRSEMNVSTLELGDSALYLCASSTALRNRHRDRANEQFFGPGTRLTVL.

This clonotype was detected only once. The CDR3, as DNA: TGTGCCACCAGCTCAGTTTGGGCGCGTGGACTAGCATCCCAAGAGACCCAGTACTTC. Translation gives CATSSVWARGLASQETQYF. This chain joins TRBV15 and TRBJ2-7; the match to TRBD2 covers 8 bases. The DNA end is more similar to TRBJ2-5, so the J call may be wrong. The CDR3 sequence is 19 residues long. The germline V gene encodes CDR1 LNHNV and CDR2 YYDKDF (reference sequence).

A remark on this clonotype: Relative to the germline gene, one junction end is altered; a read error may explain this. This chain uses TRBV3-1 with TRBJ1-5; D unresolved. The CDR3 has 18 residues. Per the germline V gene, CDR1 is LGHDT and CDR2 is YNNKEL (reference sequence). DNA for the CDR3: TGTGCCAGCAGTCAAGATCGACCTACCGCTACCTACAATCAGCCCCAGCATTTT. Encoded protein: CASSQDRPTATYNQPQHF.

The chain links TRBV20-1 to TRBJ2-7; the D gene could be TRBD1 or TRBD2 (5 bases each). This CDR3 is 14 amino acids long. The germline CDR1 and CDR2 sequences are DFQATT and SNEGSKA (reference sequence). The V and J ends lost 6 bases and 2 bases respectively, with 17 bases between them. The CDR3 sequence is CSAEGIKEAYEQYF. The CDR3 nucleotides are TGCAGTGCCGAGGGGATAAAGGAGGCCTACGAGCAGTACTTC.

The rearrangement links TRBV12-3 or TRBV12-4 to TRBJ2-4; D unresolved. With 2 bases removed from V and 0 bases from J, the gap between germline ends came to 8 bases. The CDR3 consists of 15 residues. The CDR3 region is CASSLNRIAKNIQYF. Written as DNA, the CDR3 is TGTGCCAGCAGTTTAAACAGAATAGCCAAAAACATTCAGTACTTC.

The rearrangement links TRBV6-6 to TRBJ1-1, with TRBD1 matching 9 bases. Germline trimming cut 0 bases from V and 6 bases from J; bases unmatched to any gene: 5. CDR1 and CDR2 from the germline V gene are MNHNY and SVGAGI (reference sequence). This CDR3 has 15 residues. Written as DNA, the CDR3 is TGTGCCAGCAGTTACTCGATGGGACAGGGCTCTGAAGCTTTCTTT. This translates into CASSYSMGQGSEAFF.

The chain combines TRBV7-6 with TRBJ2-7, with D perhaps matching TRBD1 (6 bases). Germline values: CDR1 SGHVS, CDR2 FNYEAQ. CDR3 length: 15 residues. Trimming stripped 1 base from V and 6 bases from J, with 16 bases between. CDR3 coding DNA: TGTGCCAGCAGCTTAGGGAACAGGGTCACCTGCGAGCAGTACTTC. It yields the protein CASSLGNRVTCEQYF.

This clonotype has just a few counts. CDR3 nucleotides: TGTGCCAGCTCCTCCTTCAATCAGCCCCAGCATTTT. It is translated as CASSSFNQPQHF. This chain links TRBV25-1 with TRBJ1-5; no clear D gene. V was pared by 8 bases and J by 3 bases, with 8 bases between. The CDR3 consists of 12 residues. The germline CDR1 and CDR2 sequences are MGHDK and SYGVNS.

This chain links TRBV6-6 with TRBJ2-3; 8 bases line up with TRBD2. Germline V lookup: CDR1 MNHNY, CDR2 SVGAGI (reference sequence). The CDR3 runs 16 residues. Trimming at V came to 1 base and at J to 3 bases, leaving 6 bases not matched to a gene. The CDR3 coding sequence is TGTGCCAGCAGTTACTGGGAGCGGGGGAGGACAGATACGCAGTATTTT. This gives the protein CASSYWERGRTDTQYF.

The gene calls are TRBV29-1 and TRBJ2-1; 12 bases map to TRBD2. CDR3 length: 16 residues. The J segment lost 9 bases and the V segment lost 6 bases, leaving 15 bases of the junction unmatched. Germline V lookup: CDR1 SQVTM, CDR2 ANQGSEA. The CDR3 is CSVILRLSSGGGEQFF. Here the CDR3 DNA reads TGCAGCGTCATCCTTCGCCTATCTAGCGGGGGGGGTGAGCAGTTCTTC.

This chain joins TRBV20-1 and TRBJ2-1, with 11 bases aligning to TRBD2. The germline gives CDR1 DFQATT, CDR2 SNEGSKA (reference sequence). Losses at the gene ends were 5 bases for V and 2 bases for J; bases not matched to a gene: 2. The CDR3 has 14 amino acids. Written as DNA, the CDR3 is TGCAGTGCTTTTAGCGGGGGGGCCTACAATGAGCAGTTCTTC. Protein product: CSAFSGGAYNEQFF.

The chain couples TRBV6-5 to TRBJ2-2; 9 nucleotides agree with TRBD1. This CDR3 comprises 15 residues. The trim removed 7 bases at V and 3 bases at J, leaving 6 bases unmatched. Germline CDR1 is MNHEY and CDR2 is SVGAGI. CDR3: CASTKDRGDTGELFF. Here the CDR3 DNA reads TGTGCCAGCACTAAAGACAGGGGGGACACCGGGGAGCTGTTTTTT.